This T cell receptor beta chain was identified during a study of blood T cell repertoires in COVID-19. Across the study: Spain, Italy and the United States supplied samples that represented acute and convalescent COVID-19. The cDNA or gDNA used as material had been derived from T cells, B-cell-depleted T cells, or PBMCs.

Original methodology: Counts of nucleated cells, estimated from reference gene primer amplification, were obtained. Sequenced by immunoSEQ multiplex PCR; TCRdb stores in-frame clones only, minus some. V, J and clone size derive from that table, while D and trimming were established from the DNA sequence. The sample has fewer than 80,000 clones; 70% to 90% are singletons. The V and J ends lost 1 base and 5 bases, in that order; junction bases with no gene match: 6. The CDR3 loop spans 16 amino acids. Germline-derived CDR1 and CDR2 are SGDLS and YYNGEE. Input material: peripheral blood. This sequence joins TRBV9 and TRBJ2-2; 9 bases align to TRBD1. The TCR originated in a man younger than 45 with acute or convalescent COVID-19. The CDR3 region has the DNA TGTGCCAGCAGCGTACAACCGGGACAGGGAACCGGGGAGCTGTTTTTT. Amino acids: CASSVQPGQGTGELFF.